This T cell receptor (beta chain) emerged from a study of cytomegalovirus exposure and HLA in healthy donors. The overall study: In a later analysis, the roughly 120 validation repertoires were reported to have used the same platform as the 600 to 800 first-cohort repertoires.

Trimming stripped 3 bases from V and 6 bases from J, with 12 bases between. The CDR3 loop spans 14 amino acids. Per germline, CDR1 ENHRY and CDR2 SYGVKD. General study results and limits: Rare TCR sequences dominated, though some public TCRs recurred in many donors. In the roughly 120 validation repertoires, a later analysis found that first-cohort TCR clusters tended to co-occur. 150 or so TCR beta chains were listed as cytomegalovirus-associated.

The repertoire was sequenced with immunoSEQ multiplex PCR; TCRdb's copy has only in-frame clones and lacks some. The sample has about 130,000 clones; about 88% are singletons. About this clone: The antigen is undetermined.

Sequencing was done on a sample of PBMCs. This chain connects TRBV10-3 to TRBJ2-1, with D maybe TRBD1 (6 bases). The clonotype comes from a woman in her late teens or twenties in good health and CMV-seronegative. The CDR3 sequence is CAISERGTANEQFF. The CDR3 nucleotides are TGTGCCATCAGTGAAAGGGGGACCGCCAATGAGCAGTTCTTC.